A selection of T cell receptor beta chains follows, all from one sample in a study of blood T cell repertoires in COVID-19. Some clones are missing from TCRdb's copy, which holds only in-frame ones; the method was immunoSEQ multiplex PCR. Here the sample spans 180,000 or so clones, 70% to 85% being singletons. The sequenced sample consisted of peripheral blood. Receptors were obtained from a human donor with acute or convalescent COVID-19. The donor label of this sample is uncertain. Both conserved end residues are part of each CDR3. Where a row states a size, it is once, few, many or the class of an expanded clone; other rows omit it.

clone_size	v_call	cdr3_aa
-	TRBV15	CATSRDMGLVGRDTQYF
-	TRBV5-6	CASSLERSYGYTF
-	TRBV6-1	CASSDLTSGSNEQFF
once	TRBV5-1	CASSYRELNGYTF
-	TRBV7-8	CASSLESSGRDEQYF
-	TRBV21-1	CASTWDRGRINIQYF
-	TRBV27	CASSFLTTAYSGANVLTF
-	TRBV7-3	CASSPDPGLITDTQYF
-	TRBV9	CASSAQGAGTEAFF
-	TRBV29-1	CSPGQGTFTEAFF
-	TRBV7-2	CASSLGGGTEAFF
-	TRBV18	CASSRLAGYSSYNEQFF
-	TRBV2	CASSVNRVSQPQHF
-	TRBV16	CASSQSVGQGGSGANVLTF
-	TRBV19	CASSIVEGAYEQYF
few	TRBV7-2	CASSTGTGNSSPLHF
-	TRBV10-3	CAISEPGRFGANVLTF
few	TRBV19	CASSKQALRSHSTEAFF
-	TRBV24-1	CATSDLLDQGETQYF
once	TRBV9	CASSVGTSGGGTQYF
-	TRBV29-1	CSVDQVGTEAFF
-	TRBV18	CASSLSRGRDNTEAFF
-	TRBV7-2	CASSLSGNTEAFF
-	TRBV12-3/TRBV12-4	CASRTSGAYGYTF
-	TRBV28	CASRRDTYREQYF
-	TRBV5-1	CASSSGTGGQETQYF
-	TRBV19	CASSIGLANEQFF
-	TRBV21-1	CASSLSGGEDNEQFF
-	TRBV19	CASSGAGKAYNEQFF
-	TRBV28	CASSPHQGGHGYEQYF
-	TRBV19	CASSIEAVLLATNEKLFF
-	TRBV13	CASSPLRAQETQYF
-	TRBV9	CASSVSAGGPYEQYF
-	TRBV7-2	CASSIPGTSGSRELFF
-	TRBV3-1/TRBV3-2	CASSQDRSLAYNEKLFF
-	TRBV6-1	CASSDSGRGNEQFF
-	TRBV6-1	CASSEERAQPQHF
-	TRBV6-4	CASSDSVLAVAGEQYF
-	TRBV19	CASSMSSTHIETQYF
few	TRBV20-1	CSASRPDRGTDTQYF
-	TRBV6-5	CASSLYRGRGTEAFF
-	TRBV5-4	CASSLKEGISYEQYF
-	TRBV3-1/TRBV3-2	CASSLIAGQTTEAFF
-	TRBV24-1	CATSERGLVTDTQYF
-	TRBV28	CASRGTAPYEQYF
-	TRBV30	CAWSVGTGGGYTF
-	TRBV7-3	CASSQGSNQPQHF
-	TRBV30	CAWSARGSAGYTF
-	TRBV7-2	CASSLDGNTGELFF
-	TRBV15	CATSRRVTDSNQPQHF
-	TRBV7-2	CASSLEVSGTAYSPLHF
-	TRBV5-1	CASSYKTSGNNEQFF